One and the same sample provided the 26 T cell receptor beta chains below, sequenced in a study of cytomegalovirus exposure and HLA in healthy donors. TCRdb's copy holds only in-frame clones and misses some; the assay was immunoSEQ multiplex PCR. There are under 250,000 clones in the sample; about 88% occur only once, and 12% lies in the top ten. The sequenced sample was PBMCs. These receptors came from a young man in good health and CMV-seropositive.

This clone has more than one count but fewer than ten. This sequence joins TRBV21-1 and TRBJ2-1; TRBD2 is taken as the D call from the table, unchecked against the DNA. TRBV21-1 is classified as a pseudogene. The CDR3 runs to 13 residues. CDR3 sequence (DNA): TGTGCCAGCCGGGAGAACTCCTACAATGAGCAGTTCTTC. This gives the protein CASRENSYNEQFF.

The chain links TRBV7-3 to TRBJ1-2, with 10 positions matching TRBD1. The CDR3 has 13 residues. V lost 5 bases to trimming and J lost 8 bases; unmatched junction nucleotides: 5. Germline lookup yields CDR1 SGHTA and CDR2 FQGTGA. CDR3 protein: CASSDRDRGGYTF. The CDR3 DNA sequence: TGTGCCAGCAGCGATCGGGACAGGGGAGGCTACACCTTC. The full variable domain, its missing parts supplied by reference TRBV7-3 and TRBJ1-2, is GAGVSQTPSNKVTEKGKYVELRCDPISGHTALYWYRQSLGQGPEFLIYFQGTGAADDSGLPNDRFFAVRPEGSVSTLKIQRTERGDSAVYLCASSDRDRGGYTFGSGTRLTVV.

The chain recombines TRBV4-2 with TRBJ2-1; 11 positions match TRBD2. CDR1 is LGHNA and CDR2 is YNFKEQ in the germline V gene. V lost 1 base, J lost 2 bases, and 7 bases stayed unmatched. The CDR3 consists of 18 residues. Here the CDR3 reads CASSQASASGGTYNEQFF. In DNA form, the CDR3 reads TGTGCCAGCAGCCAAGCCTCGGCTAGCGGGGGGACCTACAATGAGCAGTTCTTC.

The CDR3 sequence: CASSTGGLRGQTQYF. CDR3 DNA: TGTGCCAGCTCAACCGGCGGTTTAAGGGGGCAGACCCAGTACTTC. The chain is built from TRBV18 and TRBJ2-5; 7 bases line up with TRBD1. The CDR3 has 15 residues. The germline CDR1 and CDR2 sequences are KGHSH and LQKENI. The J segment lost 6 bases and the V segment lost 5 bases, leaving 12 bases of the junction unmatched.

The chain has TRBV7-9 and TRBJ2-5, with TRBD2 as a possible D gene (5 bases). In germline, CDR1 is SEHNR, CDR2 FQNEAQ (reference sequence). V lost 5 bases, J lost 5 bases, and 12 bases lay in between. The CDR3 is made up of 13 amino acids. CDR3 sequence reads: CASSRGTGETQYF. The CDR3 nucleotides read TGTGCCAGCAGCAGAGGTACGGGGGAGACCCAGTACTTC.

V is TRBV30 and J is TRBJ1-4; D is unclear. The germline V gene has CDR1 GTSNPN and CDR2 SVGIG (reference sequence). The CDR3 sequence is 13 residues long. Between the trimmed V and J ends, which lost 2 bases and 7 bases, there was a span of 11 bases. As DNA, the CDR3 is TGTGCCTGGAGTAATGGATGGGGTGAAAAACTGTTTTTT. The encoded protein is CAWSNGWGEKLFF. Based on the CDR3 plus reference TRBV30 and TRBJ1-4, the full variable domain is SQTIHQWPATLVQPVGSPLSLECTVEGTSNPNLYWYRQAAGRGLQLLFYSVGIGQISSEVPQNLSASRPQDRQFILSSKKLLLSDSGFYLCAWSNGWGEKLFFGSGTQLSVL.

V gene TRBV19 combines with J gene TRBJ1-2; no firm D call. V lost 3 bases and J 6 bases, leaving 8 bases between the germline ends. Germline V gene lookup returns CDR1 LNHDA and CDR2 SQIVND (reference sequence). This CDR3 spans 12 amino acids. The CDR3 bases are TGTGCCAGTAGTATTCTTGGGGATGGCTACACCTTC. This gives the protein CASSILGDGYTF.

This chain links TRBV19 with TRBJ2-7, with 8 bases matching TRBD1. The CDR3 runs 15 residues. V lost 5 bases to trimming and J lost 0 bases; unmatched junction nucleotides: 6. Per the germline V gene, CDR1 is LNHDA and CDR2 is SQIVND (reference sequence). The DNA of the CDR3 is TGTGCCAGTAGTTTCGGACAGGGACTCTCCTACGAGCAGTACTTC. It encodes CASSFGQGLSYEQYF.

The CDR3 here is CASSFLLFGTEKSYEQYF. DNA for the CDR3: TGTGCCAGCAGCTTTTTATTGTTTGGGACAGAAAAATCCTACGAGCAGTACTTC. J is TRBJ2-7 and V is TRBV7-3, with 7 positions matching TRBD1. The CDR3 runs to 18 residues. Trimming at V came to 3 bases and at J to 1 base, leaving 15 bases not matched to a gene. Germline V lookup: CDR1 SGHTA, CDR2 FQGTGA.

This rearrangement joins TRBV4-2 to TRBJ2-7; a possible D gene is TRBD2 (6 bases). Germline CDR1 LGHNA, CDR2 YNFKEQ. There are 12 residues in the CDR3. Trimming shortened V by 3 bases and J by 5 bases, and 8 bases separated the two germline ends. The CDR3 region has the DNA TGTGCCAGCAGCCAGACTAGAAACGAGCAGTACTTC. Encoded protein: CASSQTRNEQYF.

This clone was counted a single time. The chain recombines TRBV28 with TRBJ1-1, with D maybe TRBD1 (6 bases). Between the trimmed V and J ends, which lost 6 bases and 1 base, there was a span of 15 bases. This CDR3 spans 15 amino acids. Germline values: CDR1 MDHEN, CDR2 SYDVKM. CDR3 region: CASSETQGPNTEAFF. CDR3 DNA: TGTGCCAGCAGCGAGACCCAGGGGCCGAACACTGAAGCTTTCTTT.

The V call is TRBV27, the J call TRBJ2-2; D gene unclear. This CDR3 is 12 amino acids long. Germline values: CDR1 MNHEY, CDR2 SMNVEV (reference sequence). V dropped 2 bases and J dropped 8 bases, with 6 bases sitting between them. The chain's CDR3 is CASSLDAGELFF. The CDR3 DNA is TGTGCCAGCAGTTTAGATGCTGGGGAGCTGTTTTTT.

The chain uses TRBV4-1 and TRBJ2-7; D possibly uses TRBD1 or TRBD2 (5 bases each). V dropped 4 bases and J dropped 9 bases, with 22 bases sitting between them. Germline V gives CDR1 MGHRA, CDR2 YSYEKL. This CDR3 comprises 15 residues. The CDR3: CASSRGIFRDVTQYF. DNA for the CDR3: TGCGCCAGCAGCCGAGGGATTTTCCGGGACGTGACGCAGTACTTC.

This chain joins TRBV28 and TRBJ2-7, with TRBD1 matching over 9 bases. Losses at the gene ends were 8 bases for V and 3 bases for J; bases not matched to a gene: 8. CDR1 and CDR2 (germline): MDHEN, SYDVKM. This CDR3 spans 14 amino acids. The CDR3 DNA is TGTGCCAGCTCGGCCCCGGGACAGGGCTACGAGCAGTACTTC. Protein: CASSAPGQGYEQYF.

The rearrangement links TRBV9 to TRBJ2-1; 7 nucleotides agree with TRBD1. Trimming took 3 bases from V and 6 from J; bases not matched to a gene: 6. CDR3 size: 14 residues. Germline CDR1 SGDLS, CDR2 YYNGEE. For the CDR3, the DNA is TGTGCCAGCAGCGCACGACCAGGGGGCAATGAGCAGTTCTTC. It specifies CASSARPGGNEQFF.

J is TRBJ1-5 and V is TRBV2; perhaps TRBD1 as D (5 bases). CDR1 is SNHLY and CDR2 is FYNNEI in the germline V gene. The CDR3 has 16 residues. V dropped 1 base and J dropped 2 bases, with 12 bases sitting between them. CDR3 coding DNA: TGTGCCAGCAGTGAAGGTGCCCGGGGGGGCAATCAGCCCCAGCATTTT. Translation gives CASSEGARGGNQPQHF.

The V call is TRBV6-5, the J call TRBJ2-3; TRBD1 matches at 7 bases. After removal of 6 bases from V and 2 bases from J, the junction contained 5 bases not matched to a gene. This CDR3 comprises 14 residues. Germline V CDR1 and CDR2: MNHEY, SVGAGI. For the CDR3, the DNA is TGTGCCAGCAGACAGGGGCTCCACACAGATACGCAGTATTTT. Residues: CASRQGLHTDTQYF.

The CDR3 sequence: CASSSRGDGYTF. The CDR3 bases are TGTGCCAGCAGTTCTCGGGGGGATGGCTACACCTTC. The chain recombines TRBV6-5 with TRBJ1-2; weak D call: TRBD1 (5 bases). Germline-derived CDR1 and CDR2 are MNHEY and SVGAGI. There are 12 residues in the CDR3. The V gene lost 4 bases and the J gene lost 6 bases, with 9 bases spanning the gap.

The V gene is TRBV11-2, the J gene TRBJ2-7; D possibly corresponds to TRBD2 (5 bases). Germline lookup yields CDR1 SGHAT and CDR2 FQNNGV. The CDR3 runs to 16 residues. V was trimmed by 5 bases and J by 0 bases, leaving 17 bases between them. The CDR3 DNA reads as TGTGCCAGCAGCCGGGAAGGTGAGGGAAGCTCCTACGAGCAGTACTTC. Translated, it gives CASSREGEGSSYEQYF. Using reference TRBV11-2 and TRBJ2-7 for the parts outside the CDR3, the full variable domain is EAGVAQSPRYKIIEKRQSVAFWCNPISGHATLYWYQQILGQGPKLLIQFQNNGVVDDSQLPKDRFSAERLKGVDSTLKIQPAKLEDSAVYLCASSREGEGSSYEQYFGPGTRLTVT.

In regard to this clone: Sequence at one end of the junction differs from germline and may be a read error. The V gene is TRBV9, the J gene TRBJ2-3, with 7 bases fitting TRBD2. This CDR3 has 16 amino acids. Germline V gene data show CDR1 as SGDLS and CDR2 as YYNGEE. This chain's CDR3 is CASNVGPRESMDTQYF. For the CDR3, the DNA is TGTGCCAGCAACGTAGGTCCGCGGGAGTCCATGGATACGCAGTATTTT.

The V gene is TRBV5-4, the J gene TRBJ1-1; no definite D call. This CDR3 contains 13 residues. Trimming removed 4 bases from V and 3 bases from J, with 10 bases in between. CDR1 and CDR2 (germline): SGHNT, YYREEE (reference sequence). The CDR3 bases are TGTGCCAGCAGCCCGGACGTGTACACTGAAGCTTTCTTT. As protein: CASSPDVYTEAFF.

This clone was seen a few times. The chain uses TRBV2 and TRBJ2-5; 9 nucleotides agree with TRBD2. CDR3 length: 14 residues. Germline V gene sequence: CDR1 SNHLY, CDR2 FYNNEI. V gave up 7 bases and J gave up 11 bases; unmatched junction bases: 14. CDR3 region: CASTPRVAGGPQYF. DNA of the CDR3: TGTGCCAGCACCCCACGGGTGGCGGGAGGGCCGCAGTACTTC.

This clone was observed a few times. CDR3 sequence reads: CAWSFGETQYF. The CDR3 DNA reads TGTGCCTGGAGCTTCGGAGAGACCCAGTACTTC. The V and J genes are TRBV30 and TRBJ2-5; D gene uncertain. Between the trimmed V and J ends, which lost 3 bases and 4 bases, there was a span of 6 bases. Germline V gene lookup returns CDR1 GTSNPN and CDR2 SVGIG (reference sequence). The CDR3 has 11 residues. Together with reference TRBV30 and TRBJ2-5, the CDR3 gives the full variable domain: SQTIHQWPATLVQPVGSPLSLECTVEGTSNPNLYWYRQAAGRGLQLLFYSVGIGQISSEVPQNLSASRPQDRQFILSSKKLLLSDSGFYLCAWSFGETQYFGPGTRLLVL.

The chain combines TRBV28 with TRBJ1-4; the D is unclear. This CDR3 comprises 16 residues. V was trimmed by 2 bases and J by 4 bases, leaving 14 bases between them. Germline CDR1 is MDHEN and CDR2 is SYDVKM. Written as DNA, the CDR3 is TGTGCCAGCAGTTTAAGCTTAAGTGAAGTTAATGAAAAACTGTTTTTT. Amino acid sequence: CASSLSLSEVNEKLFF.

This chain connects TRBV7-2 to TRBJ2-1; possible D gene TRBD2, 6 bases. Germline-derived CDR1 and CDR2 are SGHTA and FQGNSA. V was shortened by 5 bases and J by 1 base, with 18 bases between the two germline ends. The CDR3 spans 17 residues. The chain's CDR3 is CASSQVPGAVSYNEQFF. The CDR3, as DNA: TGTGCCAGCAGCCAAGTCCCGGGAGCGGTATCCTACAATGAGCAGTTCTTC.

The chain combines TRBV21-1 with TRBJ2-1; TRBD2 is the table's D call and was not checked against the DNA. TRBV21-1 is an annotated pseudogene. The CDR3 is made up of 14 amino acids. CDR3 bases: TGTGCCAGCGACAAGCGGAAGGGCTACAATGAGCAGTTCTTC. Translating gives CASDKRKGYNEQFF.